Listed below are T cell receptor beta chains from one sample, sequenced in a study of long-term antiretroviral therapy in people with HIV. Clones were sequenced by immunoSEQ multiplex PCR, and TCRdb holds only the in-frame ones, with some missing. Of some 16,000 clones in the sample, 77% were seen once. The input for sequencing was unsorted PBMCs, taken 2.1 years after starting antiretroviral therapy. These receptor sequences come from a man aged 35-49 years with HIV. Both conserved end residues are part of each CDR3. D genes are given only for firm matches. A clone size is listed for some rows: how often the clone was seen (once, few, many), or a class if it is expanded.

d_gene,v_gene,j_gene,abundance,len,CDR3aa
.,TRBV27,TRBJ1-2,few,13,CASSLSGGYGYTF
.,TRBV19,TRBJ2-1,.,14,CASNEGGPGNEQFF
.,TRBV5-6,TRBJ2-7,.,15,CASSSGDRPYYEQYF
TRBD1,TRBV9,TRBJ2-7,.,15,CASSEGQWGSYEQYF
.,TRBV2,TRBJ1-6,.,12,CAGTVYNSPLHF
TRBD1,TRBV5-5,TRBJ1-1,few,14,CASSLWDSDTEAFF
.,TRBV6-5,TRBJ2-5,.,12,CASGVSQETQYF
TRBD1,TRBV27,TRBJ2-7,.,16,CASSVGQGPLIYEQYF
.,TRBV4-1,TRBJ2-7,.,16,CASSQDVQGGSYEQYF
.,TRBV21-1,TRBJ1-6,.,14,CASSKGPQGSPLHF
TRBD2,TRBV7-2,TRBJ2-5,.,17,CASSSLRAASGSVTQYF
TRBD1,TRBV6-5,TRBJ2-1,.,16,CASSFSRDRLGYEQFF
.,TRBV7-7,TRBJ2-1,.,14,CASSLGLGINEQFF
.,TRBV21-1,TRBJ2-7,.,16,CASGPGRQREHHEQYF
TRBD1,TRBV10-3,TRBJ1-4,.,16,CAISESTGTPNEKLFF
.,TRBV19,TRBJ2-7,.,14,CASSSRTGTYEQYF
TRBD1,TRBV27,TRBJ1-2,.,15,CASSPPGQGARGYTF
TRBD1,TRBV30,TRBJ2-7,.,14,CAWSTRDRGYEQYF
.,TRBV4-1,TRBJ1-3,.,17,CASSQDRVVSGGNTIYF
TRBD1,TRBV2,TRBJ2-3,.,14,CASTLTGPADTQYF
TRBD1,TRBV19,TRBJ1-2,.,15,CASSHEDRGALGYTF
.,TRBV18,TRBJ2-7,.,14,CASSLFGVQDEQYF
.,TRBV18,TRBJ2-2,.,14,CASSPPNSDGELFF
.,TRBV5-6,TRBJ2-7,few,14,CASSLPHASYEQYF
TRBD1,TRBV27,TRBJ2-7,.,13,CASSSGGPYEQYF
.,TRBV19,TRBJ2-3,.,15,CASSPSQMLTDTQYF
.,TRBV6-1,TRBJ1-1,once,15,CASTLEVGLNTEAFF
.,TRBV4-1,TRBJ2-5,once,17,CASSQDGVRAGWETQYF
TRBD2,TRBV9,TRBJ2-7,.,13,CASSVGLADEQYF